Sequencing of this T cell receptor beta chain was carried out in a study of blood T cell repertoires in COVID-19. TCRdb's copy holds only in-frame clones and misses some; the assay was immunoSEQ multiplex PCR. The repertoire includes about 160,000 clones, approximately 90% of them detected once, and approximately 4.9% sits in the top ten. Germline assignment: CDR1 SGDLS and CDR2 YYNGEE. Trimming took 0 bases from V and 1 from J, leaving 14 bases between them. The CDR3 spans 16 residues. This TCR was sampled from a man between 25 and 39 years old with COVID-19, enrolled during active disease. The specimen was peripheral blood. The J gene is TRBJ2-7, the V gene TRBV9; possible D gene TRBD2, 5 bases. In DNA, the CDR3 is TGTGCCAGCAGCGTAGACCCGCGGGTGACATCCTACGAGCAGTACTTC. Translation: CASSVDPRVTSYEQYF.